Each of the 21 T cell receptor beta chains below was sequenced from the same sample in a study of cytomegalovirus exposure and HLA in healthy donors. PCR was performed using 60 Vbeta and 13 Jbeta primers. Repertoires were generated with immunoSEQ multiplex PCR, while TCRdb's copy carries only in-frame clones and drops some. This table lists 70,000 to 100,000 clones. The specimen sequenced was PBMCs. The receptors stem from a girl aged 10 to 17 in good health and CMV-seropositive.

The chain recombines TRBV5-4 with TRBJ1-2; D uncertain. V was trimmed by 0 bases and J by 8 bases, leaving 11 bases between them. The length of the CDR3 is 13 residues. Germline loops: CDR1 SGHNT, CDR2 YYREEE (reference sequence). CDR3 in amino acids: CASSLELVPGYTF. DNA for the CDR3: TGTGCCAGCAGCTTGGAGCTAGTTCCGGGCTACACCTTC.

The V and J genes are TRBV6-1 and TRBJ1-1; 7 positions agree with TRBD1. The CDR3 has 16 residues. V lost 1 base and J lost 8; bases outside the gene matches: 13. The germline V gene encodes CDR1 MNHNS and CDR2 SASEGT. The CDR3 reads CASSEGGRGGAEEAFF. CDR3 nucleotides: TGTGCCAGCAGTGAAGGAGGGCGAGGGGGCGCAGAAGAAGCTTTCTTT.

The J gene is TRBJ2-5, the V gene TRBV7-6; 8 bases align to TRBD1. J was trimmed by 2 bases and V by 5 bases; bases with no gene match: 10. This CDR3 has 16 residues. Germline lookup yields CDR1 SGHVS and CDR2 FNYEAQ. This CDR3 is CASSVTGTGIQETQYF. The CDR3 nucleotides are TGTGCCAGCAGCGTAACCGGGACAGGAATACAAGAGACCCAGTACTTC.

The chain carries TRBV4-2 and TRBJ1-2, with D hard to call. The CDR3 covers 12 residues. Germline lookup yields CDR1 LGHNA and CDR2 YNFKEQ. Trimming left V 6 bases short and J 1 base short, with 6 bases between. CDR3 loop: CASSGSNYGYTF. DNA for the CDR3: TGTGCCAGCAGTGGCAGTAACTATGGCTACACCTTC.

As concerns this clone: The junction does not match germline at one end; this may be a read error. The identical CDR3 is also encoded by other nucleotide sequences in the sample. This rearrangement joins TRBV9 to TRBJ1-6; a weak D match, TRBD1 (5 bases). CDR3 length equals 15 residues. Germline V gene data show CDR1 as SGDLS and CDR2 as YYNGEE. CDR3 in DNA: TGTGCCAGCAGCGTTGGTCAGGGCGGTAATTCACCCCTACACTTT. This encodes CASSVGQGGNSPLHF.

This chain links TRBV4-2 with TRBJ2-1, with TRBD1 matching 10 bases. CDR1 is LGHNA and CDR2 is YNFKEQ in the germline V gene. The CDR3 loop spans 15 amino acids. V lost 3 bases, J lost 5 bases, and 4 bases stayed unmatched. CDR3 DNA: TGTGCCAGCAGCCAGCCGGGACAGGGGAACAATGAGCAGTTCTTC. Amino acids: CASSQPGQGNNEQFF.

The V call is TRBV11-3, the J call TRBJ2-7; D unresolved. CDR3 length: 13 amino acids. Germline-derived CDR1 and CDR2 are SGHNT and YENEEA. The V and J ends lost 3 bases and 7 bases respectively, with 13 bases between them. CDR3 coding DNA: TGTGCCAGCAGCTTTATGTTGGGTGCGGAGCAGTACGTC. This codes for CASSFMLGAEQYV.

The rearrangement links TRBV6-5 to TRBJ2-2, with 9 bases aligning to TRBD1. Germline V lookup: CDR1 MNHEY, CDR2 SVGAGI. V shed 6 bases and J 8 bases; nucleotides not matched to a gene: 7. This CDR3 has 14 amino acids. The DNA of the CDR3 is TGTGCCAGCAGAATGACAGGGGGAAGAGGGGAGCTGTTTTTT. Translated: CASRMTGGRGELFF.

In DNA, the CDR3 is TGTGCCAGCTCACCGGGACAGGGAGAGACCCAGTACTTC. It encodes CASSPGQGETQYF. This sequence joins TRBV18 and TRBJ2-5; 9 bases are a match to TRBD1. CDR1 is KGHSH, CDR2 LQKENI, per germline. The CDR3 is made up of 13 amino acids. The V segment lost 3 bases and the J segment 4 bases; nucleotides outside the gene matches: 0.

J is TRBJ2-7 and V is TRBV19; TRBD2 aligns across 11 bases. Germline-derived CDR1 and CDR2 are LNHDA and SQIVND (reference sequence). This CDR3 region has 15 residues. V gave up 6 bases and J gave up 4 bases; unmatched junction bases: 8. CDR3 residues: CASSNDRTSGYEQYF. The CDR3, as DNA: TGTGCCAGTAGCAACGATAGGACTAGCGGGTACGAGCAGTACTTC.

V and J are TRBV5-1 and TRBJ2-7; possible D gene TRBD2, 5 bases. Germline CDR1 and CDR2: SGHRS and YFSETQ. The CDR3 spans 13 residues. V shed 5 bases and J shed 4 bases, with 13 bases lying between them. The CDR3 sequence is CASRAGPGYEQYF. The CDR3 DNA follows: TGCGCCAGCAGGGCCGGCCCGGGATACGAGCAGTACTTC.

The chain couples TRBV6-1 to TRBJ1-5; D is possibly TRBD1 (6 bases). Trimming stripped 8 bases from V and 0 bases from J, with 14 bases between. Germline lookup yields CDR1 MNHNS and CDR2 SASEGT. This CDR3 spans 15 amino acids. CDR3: CASDPGTFSNQPQHF. Written as DNA, the CDR3 is TGTGCCAGCGATCCCGGGACATTTAGCAATCAGCCCCAGCATTTT.

This rearrangement joins TRBV29-1 to TRBJ2-1; D is unclear. CDR1 is SQVTM and CDR2 is ANQGSEA in the germline V gene. This CDR3 contains 11 residues. V was shortened by 2 bases and J by 8 bases, with 7 bases between the two germline ends. CDR3 in amino acids: CSVERVDEQFF. The CDR3 nucleotides read TGCAGCGTTGAACGGGTAGATGAGCAGTTCTTC.

V and J are TRBV29-1 and TRBJ1-4; 10 nucleotides match TRBD1. V lost 8 bases and J lost 3; bases outside the gene matches: 9. CDR1 and CDR2 from the germline V gene are SQVTM and ANQGSEA. The CDR3 is 15 amino acids. DNA of the CDR3: TGCAGCTTCGACAGGGGGCGTTACCCTAATGAAAAACTGTTTTTT. This codes for CSFDRGRYPNEKLFF.

As to this clone: Other DNA sequences in this specimen translate into the identical CDR3. J is TRBJ2-3 and V is TRBV10-3; TRBD1 matches 7 bases. From germline, CDR1 is ENHRY and CDR2 SYGVKD. The V segment lost 7 bases and the J segment 0 bases; nucleotides outside the gene matches: 4. The CDR3 spans 14 residues. The CDR3 nucleotides read TGTGCCATCAAGGGGGCTTTTAGCACAGATACGCAGTATTTT. This gives the protein CAIKGAFSTDTQYF.

The chain is built from TRBV19 and TRBJ2-2; D uncertain. This CDR3 is 12 amino acids long. V shed 7 bases and J shed 5 bases, with 8 bases lying between them. Germline V lookup: CDR1 LNHDA, CDR2 SQIVND (reference sequence). The DNA for the CDR3 is TGTGCCAGTATCGGGTATACCGGGGAGCTGTTTTTT. Translation gives CASIGYTGELFF. The complete variable domain, with remaining parts taken from reference TRBV19 and TRBJ2-2, reads DGGITQSPKYLFRKEGQNVTLSCEQNLNHDAMYWYRQDPGQGLRLIYYSQIVNDFQKGDIAEGYSVSREKKESFPLTVTSAQKNPTAFYLCASIGYTGELFFGEGSRLTVL.

This clone is labeled medium-sized (0.01 to 0.1%) based on frequency. The CDR3 sequence: CASSQDPSFEQFF. CDR3 nucleotides: TGCGCCAGCAGCCAAGATCCTAGCTTTGAGCAGTTCTTC. The V and J genes are TRBV4-3 and TRBJ2-1, with D possibly TRBD2 on 5 matching bases. This CDR3 comprises 13 residues. The germline CDR1 and CDR2 sequences are LGHNA and YSLEER. The ends were cut back, 0 bases at V and 9 bases at J, with 9 bases in the middle.

This chain joins TRBV28 and TRBJ2-4; 8 nucleotides align to TRBD1. This CDR3 is 14 amino acids long. Per germline, CDR1 MDHEN and CDR2 SYDVKM. CDR3 nucleotide sequence: TGTGCGACAGGGGTTTTATTGGGCAAAAACATTCAGTACTTC. Translated: CATGVLLGKNIQYF.

The chain links TRBV29-1 to TRBJ1-1; D remains unclear. Germline loops: CDR1 SQVTM, CDR2 ANQGSEA. Trimming stripped 5 bases from V and 2 bases from J, with 15 bases between. This CDR3 has 14 amino acids. Written as DNA, the CDR3 is TGCAGCGTTCTCCCAAGACGGGAAAACACTGAAGCTTTCTTT. Its protein product is CSVLPRRENTEAFF.

The chain is built from TRBV6-1 and TRBJ2-7; maybe TRBD2 (6 bases). CDR3 length: 12 residues. Trimming shortened V by 5 bases and J by 5 bases, and 10 bases separated the two germline ends. CDR1 is MNHNS, CDR2 SASEGT, per germline. CDR3 in DNA: TGTGCCAGCAGTCGGACGGGAGACGAGCAGTACTTC. This translates into CASSRTGDEQYF.

The chain carries TRBV7-3 and TRBJ2-3; no clear D. Germline loops: CDR1 SGHTA, CDR2 FQGTGA. The CDR3 is made up of 13 amino acids. Trimming left V 2 bases short and J 1 base short, with 4 bases between. The CDR3 nucleotides read TGTGCCAGCAGCTTAGGCCGCACAGATACGCAGTATTTT. Translated: CASSLGRTDTQYF.